The clone carrying this TCR beta chain was detected only a few times. Its antigen is undetermined. It was with a sample-barcoded 5' primer and a J-beta primer mix that a second PCR of roughly 7 to 12 cycles was run. With 12 random nucleotides, a template-switch adaptor tagged each individual cDNA molecule. TCRdb processed the 5' RACE reads anew with MiXCR; each CDR3 protein has one entry. The table lists over 700,000 distinct CDR3 sequences, around half of them singletons. This specimen comes from a study of blood T cells in healthy people across ages. Germline-derived CDR1 and CDR2 are LGHDT and YNNKEL (reference sequence). The V gene lost 3 bases and the J gene lost 0 bases, with 6 bases spanning the gap. The CDR3 sequence is 14 residues long. Regarding the study as a whole: Comparison with aged donors showed that long-lived donors had more naive CD4+ cells and higher diversity. What prevented conclusive comparison of naive and antigen-experienced cells was that PBMCs were unsorted. With age, beta diversity per million T cells declined roughly linearly, significantly by around 43.

The chain is built from TRBV3-1 and TRBJ1-5, with no clear D. Sequencing used blood. The receptor was derived from a man at least 80 years old in good health. This chain's CDR3 is CASSHLGSNQPQHF. Here the CDR3 DNA reads TGTGCCAGCAGCCATTTGGGTAGCAATCAGCCCCAGCATTTT.